This TCR beta chain was sequenced during a study of patients and donors after allogeneic stem cell transplantation. This clonotype was observed at least ten times. Trimming stripped 0 bases from V and 7 bases from J, with 9 bases between. This CDR3 spans 13 amino acids. Germline assignment: CDR1 MNHNY and CDR2 SVGAGI (reference sequence). A single record per CDR3 protein comes from TCRdb applying MiXCR to the RT-PCR reads. Among around 240,000 distinct CDR3 sequences listed, roughly an eighth were seen once. The receptor was derived from a human donor who was either an allogeneic HSCT recipient or a stem cell or donor lymphocyte infusion donor (not recorded which). It is not recorded whose cells these are; they may come from a transplant donor. The rearrangement uses TRBV6-6 and TRBJ1-2; no firm D call. The sample was blood, either unsorted or a sorted T cell fraction (not recorded which). The chain's CDR3 is CASSYSNEAGYTF. The CDR3 nucleotides read TGTGCCAGCAGTTACTCGAATGAGGCTGGCTACACCTTC.